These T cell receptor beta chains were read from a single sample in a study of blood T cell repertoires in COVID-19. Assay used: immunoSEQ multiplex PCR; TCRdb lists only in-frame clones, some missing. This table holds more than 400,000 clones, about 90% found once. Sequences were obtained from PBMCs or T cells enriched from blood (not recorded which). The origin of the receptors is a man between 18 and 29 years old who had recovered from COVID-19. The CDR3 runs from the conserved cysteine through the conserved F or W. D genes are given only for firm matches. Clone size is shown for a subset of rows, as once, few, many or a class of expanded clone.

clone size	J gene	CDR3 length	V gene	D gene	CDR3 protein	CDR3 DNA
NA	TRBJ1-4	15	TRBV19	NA	CASSIQREGNEKLFF	TGTGCCAGTAGTATCCAAAGGGAGGGAAATGAAAAACTGTTTTTT
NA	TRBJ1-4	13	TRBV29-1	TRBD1	CSVGDRANEKLFF	TGCAGCGTTGGGGACAGGGCTAATGAAAAACTGTTTTTT
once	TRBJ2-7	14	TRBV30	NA	CAWSGRDFYYEQYF	TGTGCCTGGAGTGGGCGGGACTTCTATTACGAGCAGTACTTC
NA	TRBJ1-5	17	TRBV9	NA	CASSVGGLGPSKEPQHF	TGTGCCAGCAGCGTAGGCGGTTTGGGGCCCTCGAAAGAGCCCCAGCATTTT
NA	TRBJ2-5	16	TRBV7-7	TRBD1	CASSSLPTGDYGTQYF	TGTGCCAGCAGCTCACTCCCGACAGGGGATTACGGGACCCAGTACTTC
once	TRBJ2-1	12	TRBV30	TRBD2	CAWISSGAEQFF	TGTGCCTGGATTAGTAGCGGGGCGGAGCAGTTCTTC
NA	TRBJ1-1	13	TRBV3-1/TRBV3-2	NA	CASNHLGEDEAFF	TGTGCCAGCAACCATCTCGGGGAGGATGAAGCTTTCTTT
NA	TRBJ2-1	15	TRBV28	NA	CASSYRGGPYNEQFF	TGTGCCAGCAGTTACAGGGGGGGACCTTACAATGAGCAGTTCTTC
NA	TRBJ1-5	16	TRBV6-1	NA	CASSELYRVRNQPQHF	TGTGCCAGCAGTGAACTCTACAGGGTGCGCAATCAGCCCCAGCATTTT
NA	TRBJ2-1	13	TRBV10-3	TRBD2	CATGGLEREERFF	TGTGCCACAGGGGGGCTAGAGCGGGAGGAGCGGTTCTTC
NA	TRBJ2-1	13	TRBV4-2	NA	CASSQDPLQEQFF	TGTGCCAGCAGCCAAGATCCCCTCCAGGAGCAGTTCTTC
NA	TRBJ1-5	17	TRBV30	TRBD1	CAWARTGGIDSNQPQHF	TGTGCCTGGGCTCGGACAGGGGGGATTGATAGCAATCAGCCCCAGCATTTT
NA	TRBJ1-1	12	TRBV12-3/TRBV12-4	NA	CASSSRNTEAFF	TGTGCCAGCAGTTCGAGGAACACTGAAGCTTTCTTT
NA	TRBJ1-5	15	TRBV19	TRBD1	CASSKGTGVTQPQHF	TGTGCCAGTAGTAAGGGGACAGGGGTAACCCAGCCCCAGCATTTT
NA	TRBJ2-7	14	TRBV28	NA	CASSHDYLVHEQYF	TGTGCCAGCAGTCACGACTACCTGGTCCACGAGCAGTACTTC
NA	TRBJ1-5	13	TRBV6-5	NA	CASSSKQSQPQHF	TGTGCCAGCAGTTCCAAACAGTCTCAGCCCCAGCATTTT
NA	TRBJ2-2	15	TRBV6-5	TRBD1	CASSYGQGGTGELFF	TGTGCCAGCAGTTACGGACAGGGGGGAACCGGGGAGCTGTTTTTT
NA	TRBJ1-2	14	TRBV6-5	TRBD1	CASSYSGQADGYTF	TGTGCCAGCAGTTACTCAGGACAGGCCGACGGCTACACCTTC
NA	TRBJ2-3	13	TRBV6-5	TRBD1	CASNRDREDTQYF	TGTGCCAGTAACCGAGACAGGGAAGATACGCAGTATTTT
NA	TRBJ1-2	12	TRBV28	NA	CASSSENYGYTF	TGTGCCAGCAGTTCGGAGAACTATGGCTACACCTTC
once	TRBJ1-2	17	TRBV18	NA	CASSPPSTGWANYGYTF	TGTGCCAGCTCACCCCCTTCGACAGGTTGGGCCAACTATGGCTACACCTTC
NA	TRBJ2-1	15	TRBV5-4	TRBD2	CASSAGTSGEGEQFF	TGTGCCAGCAGCGCAGGGACTAGCGGGGAGGGTGAGCAGTTCTTC
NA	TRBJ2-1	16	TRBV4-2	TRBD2	CASSLGEAGGNNEQFF	TGTGCCAGCAGCCTGGGGGAAGCGGGAGGTAACAATGAGCAGTTCTTC
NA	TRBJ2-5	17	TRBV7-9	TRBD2	CASSSLRSGGAEETQYF	TGTGCCAGCAGCTCCCTACGTAGCGGGGGGGCCGAAGAGACCCAGTACTTC
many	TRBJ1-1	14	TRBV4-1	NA	CASSIDSFYTEAFF	TGCGCCAGCAGCATCGACAGTTTTTACACTGAAGCTTTCTTT
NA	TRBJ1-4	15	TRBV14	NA	CASSQGPRHNEKLFF	TGTGCCAGCAGCCAAGGGCCGCGGCATAATGAAAAACTGTTTTTT
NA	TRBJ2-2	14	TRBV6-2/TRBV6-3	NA	CASSLTSYTGELFF	TGTGCCAGCAGTTTAACTAGTTACACCGGGGAGCTGTTTTTT
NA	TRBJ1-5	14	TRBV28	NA	CASTLNRFYQPQHF	TGTGCCAGCACCCTGAACAGATTCTATCAGCCCCAGCATTTT
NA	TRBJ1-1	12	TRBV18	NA	CASSTGNTEAFF	TGTGCCAGCTCAACGGGGAACACTGAAGCTTTCTTT
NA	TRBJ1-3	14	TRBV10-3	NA	CAISEGRAGNTIYF	TGTGCCATCAGTGAAGGCAGGGCTGGAAACACCATATATTTT
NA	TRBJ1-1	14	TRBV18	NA	CASSPIAGESEAFF	TGTGCCAGCTCACCAATCGCAGGGGAATCTGAAGCTTTCTTT
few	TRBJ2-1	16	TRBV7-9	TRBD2	CASSLLTSGSYNEQFF	TGTGCCAGCAGCTTATTGACTAGCGGCTCCTACAATGAGCAGTTCTTC
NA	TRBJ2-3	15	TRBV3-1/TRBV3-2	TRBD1	CASRDRQGGTDTQYF	TGTGCCAGCAGGGATCGGCAGGGGGGCACAGATACGCAGTATTTT
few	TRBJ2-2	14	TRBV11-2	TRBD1	CASSLVQGVPELFF	TGTGCCAGCAGCTTAGTCCAGGGGGTCCCGGAGCTGTTTTTT
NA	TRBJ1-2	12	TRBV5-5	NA	CASSLATSVYTF	TGTGCCAGCAGCCTCGCGACATCGGTATACACCTTC
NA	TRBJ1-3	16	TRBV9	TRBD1	CASSPRDRYSGNTIYF	TGTGCCAGCAGCCCCCGGGACAGATACTCTGGAAACACCATATATTTT
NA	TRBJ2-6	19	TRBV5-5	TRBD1	CASSSETGGLYLGANVLTF	TGTGCCAGCAGCTCAGAAACAGGGGGACTCTATCTGGGGGCCAACGTCCTGACTTTC
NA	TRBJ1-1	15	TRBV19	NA	CASSSYRAADTEAFF	TGTGCCAGTAGTTCATACAGGGCTGCGGACACTGAAGCTTTCTTT
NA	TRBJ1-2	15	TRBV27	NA	CASTPLAGRGYRYTF	TGTGCCAGCACCCCCCTCGCGGGCAGGGGCTATCGCTACACCTTC
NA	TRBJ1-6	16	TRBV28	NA	CASSFNRPGRASPLHF	TGTGCCAGCAGTTTCAATCGGCCAGGGAGGGCTTCACCCCTCCACTTT
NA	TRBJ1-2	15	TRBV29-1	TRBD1	CSVMTGGKANYGYTF	TGCAGCGTTATGACAGGGGGCAAAGCTAACTATGGCTACACCTTC
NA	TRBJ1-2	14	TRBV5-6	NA	CASSFDRFPWGYTF	TGTGCCAGCAGCTTTGACAGGTTCCCTTGGGGCTACACCTTC
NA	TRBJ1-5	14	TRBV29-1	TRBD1	CSVGTGADTQPQHF	TGCAGCGTCGGGACAGGGGCGGATACTCAGCCCCAGCATTTT
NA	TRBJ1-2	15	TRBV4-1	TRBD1	CASTQEGAMNYGYTF	TGCGCCAGCACTCAAGAGGGGGCGATGAACTATGGCTACACCTTC
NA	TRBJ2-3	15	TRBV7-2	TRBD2	CASTFSGRATDTQYF	TGTGCCAGCACTTTTAGCGGGAGGGCCACAGATACGCAGTATTTT
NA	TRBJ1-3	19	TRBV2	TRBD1	CASSEIRPDIQGDGNTIYF	TGTGCCAGCAGTGAGATAAGGCCCGATATACAGGGGGATGGAAACACCATATATTTT
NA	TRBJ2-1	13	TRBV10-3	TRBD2	CAITSGTVDEQFF	TGTGCCATAACTAGCGGGACGGTGGATGAGCAGTTCTTC
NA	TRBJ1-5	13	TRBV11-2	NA	CASSLDRAQPQHF	TGTGCCAGCAGCTTAGACAGGGCACAGCCCCAGCATTTT
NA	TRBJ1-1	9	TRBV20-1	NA	CSAISEAFF	TGCAGTGCTATATCTGAAGCTTTCTTT
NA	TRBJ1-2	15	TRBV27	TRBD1	CASRLQQGGNYGYTF	TGTGCCAGCAGGCTCCAACAGGGGGGAAACTATGGCTACACCTTC
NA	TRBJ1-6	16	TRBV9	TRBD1	CASSSGTGDFDSPLHF	TGTGCCAGCAGCTCCGGGACAGGGGATTTTGATTCACCCCTCCACTTT
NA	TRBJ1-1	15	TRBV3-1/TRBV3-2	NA	CASSLGQGRNTEAFF	TGTGCCAGCAGCCTCGGTCAAGGGAGGAACACTGAAGCTTTCTTT
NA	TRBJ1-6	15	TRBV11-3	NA	CASSLERGTGSPLHF	TGTGCCAGCAGCTTAGAACGGGGGACTGGCTCACCCCTCCACTTT
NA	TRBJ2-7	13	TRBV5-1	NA	CASSFRQSYEQYF	TGCGCCAGCAGCTTTCGACAGTCCTACGAGCAGTACTTC
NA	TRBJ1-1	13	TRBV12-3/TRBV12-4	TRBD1	CASSLAGAGGAFF	TGTGCCAGCAGTTTAGCGGGGGCAGGGGGAGCTTTCTTT